This T cell receptor beta chain originates from a study of response to subunit inactivated influenza vaccine. Points on this clonotype: Its antigen is still unknown.

V gave up 0 bases and J gave up 6 bases, with 15 bases separating them. CDR1 LGHNA and CDR2 YSLEER come from the germline V gene. The CDR3 has 16 amino acids. Study outcomes and limitations: Authors proposed each seasonal influenza vaccination draws in few new T cells.

TCRdb reanalysed the RT-PCR reads using MiXCR and keeps one entry per CDR3 protein. The table records around 180,000 distinct CDR3 sequences, about 9% of them present only once. The receptor was derived from a man in his fifties or sixties who received an inactivated influenza vaccine. The J gene is TRBJ2-1, the V gene TRBV4-3; possibly TRBD2 for D (6 bases). This specimen was non-naive T cells sorted from PBMCs, taken on the day of vaccination. CDR3 in amino acids: CASSQDRGGVFNEQFF. The CDR3 DNA sequence: TGCGCCAGCAGCCAAGATCGGGGCGGGGTCTTCAATGAGCAGTTCTTC.